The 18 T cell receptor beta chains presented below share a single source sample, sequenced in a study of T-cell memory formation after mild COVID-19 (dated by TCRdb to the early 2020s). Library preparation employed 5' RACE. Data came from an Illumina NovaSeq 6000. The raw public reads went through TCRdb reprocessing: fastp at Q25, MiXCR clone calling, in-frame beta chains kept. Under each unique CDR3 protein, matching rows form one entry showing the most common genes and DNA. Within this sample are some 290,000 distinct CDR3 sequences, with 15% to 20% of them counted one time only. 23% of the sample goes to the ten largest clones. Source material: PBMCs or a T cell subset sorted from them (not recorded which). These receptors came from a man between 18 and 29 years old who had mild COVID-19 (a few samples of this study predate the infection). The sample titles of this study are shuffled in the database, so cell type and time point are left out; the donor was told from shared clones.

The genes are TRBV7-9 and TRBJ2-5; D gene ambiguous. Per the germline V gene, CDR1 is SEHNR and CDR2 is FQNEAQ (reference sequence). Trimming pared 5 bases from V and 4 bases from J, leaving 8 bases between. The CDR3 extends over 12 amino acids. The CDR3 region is CASSVSIETQYF. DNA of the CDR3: TGTGCCAGCAGCGTTAGCATAGAGACCCAGTACTTC.

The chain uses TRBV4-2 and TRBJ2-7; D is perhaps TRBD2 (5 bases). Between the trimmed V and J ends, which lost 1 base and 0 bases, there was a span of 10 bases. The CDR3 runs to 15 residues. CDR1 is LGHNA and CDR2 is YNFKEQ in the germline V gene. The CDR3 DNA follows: TGTGCCAGCAGCCAAGTCGGGGAATACTCCTACGAGCAGTACTTC. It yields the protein CASSQVGEYSYEQYF.

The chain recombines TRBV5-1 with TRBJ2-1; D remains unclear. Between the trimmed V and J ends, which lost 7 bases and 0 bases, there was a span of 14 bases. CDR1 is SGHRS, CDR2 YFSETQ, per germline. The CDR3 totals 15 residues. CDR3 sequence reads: CASGSDLSSYNEQFF. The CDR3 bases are TGCGCCAGCGGGTCGGACCTAAGCTCCTACAATGAGCAGTTCTTC. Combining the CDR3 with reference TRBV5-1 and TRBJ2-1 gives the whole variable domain KAGVTQTPRYLIKTRGQQVTLSCSPISGHRSVSWYQQTPGQGLQFLFEYFSETQRNKGNFPGRFSGRQFSNSRSEMNVSTLELGDSALYLCASGSDLSSYNEQFFGPGTRLTVL.

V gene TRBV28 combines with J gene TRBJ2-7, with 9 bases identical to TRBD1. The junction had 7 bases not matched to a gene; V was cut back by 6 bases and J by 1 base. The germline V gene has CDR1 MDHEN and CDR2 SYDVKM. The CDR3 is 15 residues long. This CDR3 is CASRPTGGLSYEQYV. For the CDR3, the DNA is TGTGCCAGCAGACCTACAGGGGGCCTATCCTACGAGCAGTACGTC.

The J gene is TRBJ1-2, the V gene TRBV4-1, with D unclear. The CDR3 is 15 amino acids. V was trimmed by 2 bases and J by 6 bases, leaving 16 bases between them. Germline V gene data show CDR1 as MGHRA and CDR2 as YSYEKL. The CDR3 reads CASSQPLGRFHGYTF. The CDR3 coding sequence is TGCGCCAGCAGCCAACCCCTCGGGCGGTTCCATGGCTACACCTTC.

DNA for the CDR3: TGCAGTGCTACGCGTAGCGGGGGGGGTGAGACCCAGTACTTC. As protein: CSATRSGGGETQYF. The chain has TRBV20-1 and TRBJ2-5, with 11 bases that match TRBD2. V was pared by 4 bases and J by 5 bases, with 6 bases of the junction left unmatched. CDR3 size: 14 residues. Per the germline V gene, CDR1 is DFQATT and CDR2 is SNEGSKA (reference sequence).

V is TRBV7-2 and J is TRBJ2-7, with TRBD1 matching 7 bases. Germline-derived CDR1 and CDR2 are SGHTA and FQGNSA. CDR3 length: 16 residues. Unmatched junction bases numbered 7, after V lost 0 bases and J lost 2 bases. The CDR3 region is CASSLAVTGAAYEQYF. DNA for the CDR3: TGTGCCAGCAGCTTAGCAGTAACAGGGGCGGCCTACGAGCAGTACTTC.

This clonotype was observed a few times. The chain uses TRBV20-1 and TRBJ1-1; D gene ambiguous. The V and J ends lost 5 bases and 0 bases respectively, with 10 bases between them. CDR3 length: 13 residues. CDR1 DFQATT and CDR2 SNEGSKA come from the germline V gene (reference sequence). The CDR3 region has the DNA TGCAGTGCTCCCGGCCGTATGAACACTGAAGCTTTCTTT. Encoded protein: CSAPGRMNTEAFF.

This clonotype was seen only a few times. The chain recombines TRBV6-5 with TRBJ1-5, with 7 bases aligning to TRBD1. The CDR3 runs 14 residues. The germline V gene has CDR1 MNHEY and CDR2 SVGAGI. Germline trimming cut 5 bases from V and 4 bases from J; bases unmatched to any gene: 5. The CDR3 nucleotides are TGTGCCAGCAGTGGCGGGACAGTTAATCAGCCCCAGCATTTT. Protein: CASSGGTVNQPQHF.

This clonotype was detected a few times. CDR3 sequence reads: CASSVGIAGGPSNEQFF. CDR3 nucleotide sequence: TGTGCCAGCAGCGTAGGGATAGCGGGGGGGCCGAGTAATGAGCAGTTCTTC. The chain joins TRBV9 to TRBJ2-1; 11 nucleotides match TRBD2. The ends lost 0 bases at V and 7 bases at J; junction bases unmatched: 9. In germline, CDR1 is SGDLS, CDR2 YYNGEE. This CDR3 is 17 amino acids long.

The CDR3 DNA is TGTGCCAGCAGCCGTGACAGGGCTAACTCCTACGAGCAGTACGTC. Residues: CASSRDRANSYEQYV. The chain has TRBV6-5 and TRBJ2-7; 7 bases agree with TRBD1. CDR1 and CDR2 from the germline V gene are MNHEY and SVGAGI. V shed 6 bases, J shed 0 bases, and the junction held 8 bases outside the gene matches. This CDR3 comprises 15 residues.

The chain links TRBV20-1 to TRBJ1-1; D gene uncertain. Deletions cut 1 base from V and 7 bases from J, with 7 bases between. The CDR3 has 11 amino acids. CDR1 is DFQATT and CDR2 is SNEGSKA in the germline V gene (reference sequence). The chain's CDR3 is CSARAFLEAFF. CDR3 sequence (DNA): TGCAGTGCTAGAGCCTTCCTTGAAGCTTTCTTT.

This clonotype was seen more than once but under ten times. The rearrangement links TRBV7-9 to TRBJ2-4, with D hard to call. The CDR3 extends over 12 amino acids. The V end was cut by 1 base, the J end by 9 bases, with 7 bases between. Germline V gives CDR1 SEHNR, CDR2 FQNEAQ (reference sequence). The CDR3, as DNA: TGTGCCAGCAGCTTAGACGGGCTCATTCAGTACTTC. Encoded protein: CASSLDGLIQYF.

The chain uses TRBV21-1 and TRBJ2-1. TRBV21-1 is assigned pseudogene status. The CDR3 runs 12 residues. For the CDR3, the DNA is TGTGCCAGCAGCAACATGGACAATGAGCAGTTCTTC. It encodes CASSNMDNEQFF.

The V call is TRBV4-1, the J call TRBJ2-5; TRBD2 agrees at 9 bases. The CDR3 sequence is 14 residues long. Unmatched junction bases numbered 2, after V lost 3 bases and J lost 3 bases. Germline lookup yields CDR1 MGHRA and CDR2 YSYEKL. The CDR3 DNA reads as TGCGCCAGCAGCCATTTAGCGGGGGAAGAGACCCAGTACTTC. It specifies CASSHLAGEETQYF.

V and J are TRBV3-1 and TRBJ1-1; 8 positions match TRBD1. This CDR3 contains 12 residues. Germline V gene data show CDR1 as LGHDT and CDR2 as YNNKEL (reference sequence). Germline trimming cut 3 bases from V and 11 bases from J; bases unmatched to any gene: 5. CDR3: CASSQLDREAFF. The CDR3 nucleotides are TGTGCCAGCAGCCAGCTGGACAGGGAGGCTTTCTTT.

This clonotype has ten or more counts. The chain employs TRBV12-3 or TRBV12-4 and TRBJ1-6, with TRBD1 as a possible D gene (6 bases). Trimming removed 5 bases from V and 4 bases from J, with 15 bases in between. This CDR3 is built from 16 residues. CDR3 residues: CASSPGGHSYNSPLHF. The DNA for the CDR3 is TGTGCCAGCAGTCCCGGGGGCCATTCATATAATTCACCCCTCCACTTT.

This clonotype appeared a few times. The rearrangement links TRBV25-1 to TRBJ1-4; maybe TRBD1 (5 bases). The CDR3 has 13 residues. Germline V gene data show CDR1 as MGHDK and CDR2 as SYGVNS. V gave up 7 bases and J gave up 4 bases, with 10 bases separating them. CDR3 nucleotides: TGTGCCAGCACCAGGGAAGTTAATGAAAAACTGTTTTTT. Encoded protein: CASTREVNEKLFF. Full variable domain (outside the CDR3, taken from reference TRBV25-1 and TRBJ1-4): EADIYQTPRYLVIGTGKKITLECSQTMGHDKMYWYQQDPGMELHLIHYSYGVNSTEKGDLSSESTVSRIRTEHFPLTLESARPSHTSQYLCASTREVNEKLFFGSGTQLSVL.